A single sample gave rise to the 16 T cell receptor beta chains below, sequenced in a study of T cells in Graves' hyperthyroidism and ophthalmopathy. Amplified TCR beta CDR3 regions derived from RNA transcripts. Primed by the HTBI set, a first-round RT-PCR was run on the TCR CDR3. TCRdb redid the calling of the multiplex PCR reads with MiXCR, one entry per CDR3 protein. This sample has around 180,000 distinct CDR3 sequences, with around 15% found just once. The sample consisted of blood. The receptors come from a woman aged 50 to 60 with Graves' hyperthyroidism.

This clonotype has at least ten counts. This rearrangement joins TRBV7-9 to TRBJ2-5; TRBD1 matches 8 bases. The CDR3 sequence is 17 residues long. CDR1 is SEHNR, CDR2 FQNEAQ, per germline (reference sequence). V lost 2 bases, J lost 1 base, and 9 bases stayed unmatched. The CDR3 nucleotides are TGTGCCAGCAGCTTACTACGCCCGGGACAGGCCCAAGAGACCCAGTACTTC. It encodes CASSLLRPGQAQETQYF.

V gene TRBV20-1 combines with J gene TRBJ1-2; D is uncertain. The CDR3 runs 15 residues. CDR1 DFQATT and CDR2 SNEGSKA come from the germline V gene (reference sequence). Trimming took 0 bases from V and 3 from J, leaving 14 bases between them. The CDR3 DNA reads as TGCAGTGCTAGAGAGGACCGGGTAATCTACTATGGCTACACCTTC. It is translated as CSAREDRVIYYGYTF.

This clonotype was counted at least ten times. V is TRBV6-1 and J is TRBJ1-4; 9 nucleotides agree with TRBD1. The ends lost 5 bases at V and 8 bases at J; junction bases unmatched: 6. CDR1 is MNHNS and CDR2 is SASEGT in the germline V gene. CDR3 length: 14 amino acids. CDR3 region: CASSPGTGQEKLFF. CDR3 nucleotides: TGTGCCAGCAGTCCCGGGACAGGGCAGGAAAAACTGTTTTTT.

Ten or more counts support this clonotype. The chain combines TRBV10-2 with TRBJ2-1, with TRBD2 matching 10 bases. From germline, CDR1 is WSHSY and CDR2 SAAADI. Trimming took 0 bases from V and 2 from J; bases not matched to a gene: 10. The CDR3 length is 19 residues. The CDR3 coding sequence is TGCGCCAGCAGTGAGTCGACTTCTAGCGGGGGCGCCACCTACAATGAGCAGTTCTTC. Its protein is CASSESTSSGGATYNEQFF.

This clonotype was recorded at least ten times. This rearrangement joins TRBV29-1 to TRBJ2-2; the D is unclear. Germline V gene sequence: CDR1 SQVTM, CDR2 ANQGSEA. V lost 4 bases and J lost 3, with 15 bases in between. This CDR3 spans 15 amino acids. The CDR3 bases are TGCAGCGTTGTCCATACGAGCCTGGACACCGGGGAGCTGTTTTTT. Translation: CSVVHTSLDTGELFF.

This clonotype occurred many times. CDR3 DNA: TGTGCCAGCAGCTCCTCAGGGCGGACTAGCCCGCAAGAGACCCAGTACTTC. It is translated as CASSSSGRTSPQETQYF. The chain links TRBV7-9 to TRBJ2-5; 8 positions match TRBD2. Germline V CDR1 and CDR2: SEHNR, FQNEAQ (reference sequence). V was pared by 4 bases and J by 2 bases, with 12 bases of the junction left unmatched. This CDR3 is 17 amino acids long.

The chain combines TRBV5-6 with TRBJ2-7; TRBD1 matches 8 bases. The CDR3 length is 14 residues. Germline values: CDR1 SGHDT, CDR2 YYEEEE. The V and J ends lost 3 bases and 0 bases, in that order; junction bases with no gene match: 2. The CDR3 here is CASSWTGISYEQYF. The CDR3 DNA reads TGTGCCAGCAGCTGGACAGGGATCTCCTACGAGCAGTACTTC.

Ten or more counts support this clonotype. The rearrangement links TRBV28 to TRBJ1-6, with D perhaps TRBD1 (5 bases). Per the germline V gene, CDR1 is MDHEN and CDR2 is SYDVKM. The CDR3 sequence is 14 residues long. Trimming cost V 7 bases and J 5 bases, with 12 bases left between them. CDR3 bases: TGTGCCAGCACTTTTGGGGGAAATAATTCACCCCTCCACTTT. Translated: CASTFGGNNSPLHF.

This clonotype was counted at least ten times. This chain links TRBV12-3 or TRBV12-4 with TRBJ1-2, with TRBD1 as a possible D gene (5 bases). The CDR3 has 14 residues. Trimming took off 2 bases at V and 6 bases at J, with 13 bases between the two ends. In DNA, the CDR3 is TGTGCCAGCAGTTTATTGCGGGGGAAGAATGGCTACACCTTC. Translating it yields CASSLLRGKNGYTF.

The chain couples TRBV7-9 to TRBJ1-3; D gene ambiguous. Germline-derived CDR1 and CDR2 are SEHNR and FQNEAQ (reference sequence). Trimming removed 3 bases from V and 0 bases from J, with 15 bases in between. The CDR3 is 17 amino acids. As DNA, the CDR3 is TGTGCCAGCAGCTTCAATCGGAGGACCAGCTCTGGAAACACCATATATTTT. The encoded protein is CASSFNRRTSSGNTIYF. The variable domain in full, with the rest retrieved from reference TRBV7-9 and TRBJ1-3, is DTGVSQNPRHKITKRGQNVTFRCDPISEHNRLYWYRQTLGQGPEFLTYFQNEAQLEKSRLLSDRFSAERPKGSFSTLEIQRTEQGDSAMYLCASSFNRRTSSGNTIYFGEGSWLTVV.

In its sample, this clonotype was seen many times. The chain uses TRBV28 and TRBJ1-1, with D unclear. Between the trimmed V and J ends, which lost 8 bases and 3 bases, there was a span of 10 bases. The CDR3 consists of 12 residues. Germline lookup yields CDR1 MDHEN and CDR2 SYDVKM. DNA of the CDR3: TGTGCCAGCTCATCCATGGACACTGAAGCTTTCTTT. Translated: CASSSMDTEAFF.

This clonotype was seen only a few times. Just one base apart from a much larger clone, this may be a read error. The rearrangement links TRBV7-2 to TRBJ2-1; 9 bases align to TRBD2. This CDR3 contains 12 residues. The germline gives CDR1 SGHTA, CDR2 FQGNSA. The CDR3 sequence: CAGSLAGVEQFF. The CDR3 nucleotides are TGTGCCGGCAGCTTAGCGGGGGTTGAGCAGTTCTTC.

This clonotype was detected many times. The CDR3 DNA sequence: TGTGCCAGCAGCTTTCAGGTCCGGGAGCTGTTTTTT. Translated, it gives CASSFQVRELFF. The rearrangement uses TRBV5-5 and TRBJ2-2, with D hard to call. Germline V gene lookup returns CDR1 SGHKS and CDR2 YYEKEE (reference sequence). The CDR3 consists of 12 residues. V was pared by 2 bases and J by 9 bases, with 8 bases between.

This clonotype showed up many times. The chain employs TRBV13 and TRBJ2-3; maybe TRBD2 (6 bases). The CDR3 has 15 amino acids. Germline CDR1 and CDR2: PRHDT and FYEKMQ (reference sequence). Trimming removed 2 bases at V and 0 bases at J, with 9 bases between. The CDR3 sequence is CASSLRGESTDTQYF. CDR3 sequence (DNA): TGTGCCAGCAGCTTACGCGGGGAGAGCACAGATACGCAGTATTTT.

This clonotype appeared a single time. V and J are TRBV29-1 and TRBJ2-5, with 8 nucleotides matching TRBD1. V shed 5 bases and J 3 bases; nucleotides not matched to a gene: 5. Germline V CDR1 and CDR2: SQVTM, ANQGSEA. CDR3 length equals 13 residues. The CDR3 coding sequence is TGCAGCGTTCCCGAGACAGGGGAAGAGACCCAGTACTTC. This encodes CSVPETGEETQYF.

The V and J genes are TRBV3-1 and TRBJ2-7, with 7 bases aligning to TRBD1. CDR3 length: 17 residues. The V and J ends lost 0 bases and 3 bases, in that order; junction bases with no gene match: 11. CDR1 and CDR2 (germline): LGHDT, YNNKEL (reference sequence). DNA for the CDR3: TGTGCCAGCAGCCAAGAGATGAGTCTGACAGGGAGCTACGAGCAGTACTTC. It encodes CASSQEMSLTGSYEQYF.